The source of this T cell receptor (beta chain) is a study of a mutant IDH1 vaccine in newly diagnosed glioma. As for this clone: The antigen is undetermined.

The method was immunoSEQ multiplex PCR; TCRdb's version includes in-frame clones alone and lacks a portion of them. Of about 44,000 clones in the sample, 81% were seen once. Documented time point: week 35, safety follow-up. The content of each vaccine dose was 300 ug of mutant IDH1 20-mer peptide, and topical imiquimod accompanied it. V shed 7 bases and J 2 bases; nucleotides not matched to a gene: 10. CDR1 MNHEY and CDR2 SMNVEV come from the germline V gene (reference sequence). The CDR3 totals 15 residues. This sequence originates from a woman in her forties with glioma. Some clones in this sample may be carry-over from other donors' samples. The chain links TRBV27 to TRBJ2-7; 8 bases are a match to TRBD2. Sequenced material: PBMCs, taken from a glioma patient whose treatment included an IDH1 peptide vaccine. CDR3 sequence: CASKSMTSATYEQYF. The CDR3, as DNA: TGTGCCAGCAAATCAATGACTAGCGCGACCTACGAGCAGTACTTC.